This TCR beta chain is drawn from a study of T cells in Graves' hyperthyroidism and ophthalmopathy. General study points: Ophthalmopathy was predicted by the model a median of 6.5 months ahead of onset. Blood also showed most of the thyroid clonotypes that were expanded above 0.001.

This clonotype was seen only a few times. Antigen: not known. The study included ophthalmopathy patients with Clinical Activity Score at least 3, NOSPECS grade at least 4 and duration under 3 months. Clinicians diagnosed patients from clinical symptoms, serum thyroxine and TRAb, thyroid ultrasound and orbital computed tomography. There are 17 residues in the CDR3. V lost 5 bases to trimming and J lost 7 bases; unmatched junction nucleotides: 15. CDR1 is LNHDA and CDR2 is SQIVND in the germline V gene (reference sequence). Amplification of TCR beta CDR3 regions used RNA as the template. The HTBI primer set was used in a first-round RT-PCR of the TCR CDR3. TCRdb used MiXCR to reprocess the multiplex PCR reads, holding one entry per CDR3 protein. The table includes 400,000 or so distinct CDR3 sequences, roughly 15% detected once.

Material: blood. This sequence joins TRBV19 and TRBJ2-1, with 9 bases aligning to TRBD2. The clonotype comes from a woman aged 30 to 39 with Graves' ophthalmopathy. CDR3 bases: TGTGCCAGTAGTCCCCGGAGAACTAGCGGGCACAAAAATGAGCAGTTCTTC. It yields the protein CASSPRRTSGHKNEQFF.